One sample yielded the 25 T cell receptor beta chains listed below, sequenced in a study of blood T cell repertoires in COVID-19. Method: immunoSEQ multiplex PCR; TCRdb's copy keeps in-frame clones and lacks some. This sample has about 140,000 clones, with approximately 80% found just once. The sequencing input was peripheral blood. These receptors all stem from a woman at least 80 years old with active or convalescent COVID-19.

The gene calls are TRBV4-1 and TRBJ1-1; D not resolved. The germline V and J ends were trimmed by 8 bases and 5 bases, with 15 bases remaining between them. The CDR3 is 13 residues long. From germline, CDR1 is MGHRA and CDR2 YSYEKL. The CDR3 loop reads CASARGRGTEAFF. As DNA, the CDR3 is TGCGCCAGCGCTCGGGGAAGAGGTACTGAAGCTTTCTTT.

The chain carries TRBV19 and TRBJ1-2, with TRBD1 matching 8 bases. The CDR3 length is 13 residues. The trim removed 7 bases at V and 8 bases at J, leaving 9 bases unmatched. The germline gives CDR1 LNHDA, CDR2 SQIVND (reference sequence). The DNA of the CDR3 is TGTGCCAGTACCCCGACAGGGGTCTACGGCTACACCTTC. It specifies CASTPTGVYGYTF.

CDR3 nucleotides: TGTGCCAGCAGTTCTCGGACAGGGGGCAAAAACATTCAGTACTTC. This codes for CASSSRTGGKNIQYF. The rearrangement uses TRBV6-2 or TRBV6-3 and TRBJ2-4; 10 bases agree with TRBD1. Germline V gene data show CDR1 as MNHEY and CDR2 as SVGEGT. The CDR3 has 15 amino acids. V lost 4 bases, J lost 3 bases, and 3 bases stayed unmatched.

In DNA, the CDR3 is TGTGCCAGCAGTACTAGCGGGGCGAGCTCCTACGAGCAGTACTTC. Translation: CASSTSGASSYEQYF. This rearrangement joins TRBV6-6 to TRBJ2-7; 10 nucleotides match TRBD2. The V gene end was trimmed by 5 bases and the J gene end by 0 bases; junction bases not matched to a gene: 4. Germline CDR1 and CDR2: MNHNY and SVGAGI (reference sequence). The CDR3 contains 15 residues.

J is TRBJ2-7 and V is TRBV30; perhaps TRBD1 as D (6 bases). CDR3 size: 15 residues. The germline CDR1 and CDR2 sequences are GTSNPN and SVGIG (reference sequence). Trimming took 0 bases from V and 1 from J, leaving 13 bases between them. CDR3 coding DNA: TGTGCCTGGAGTGTACAGGATACAGGGTCCTACGAGCAGTACTTC. Translated, it gives CAWSVQDTGSYEQYF.

The chain has TRBV2 and TRBJ2-3, with 12 bases that match TRBD1. This CDR3 has 14 amino acids. V lost 6 bases, J lost 6 bases, and 4 bases stayed unmatched. CDR1 SNHLY and CDR2 FYNNEI come from the germline V gene. The CDR3 loop is CASRMGTGGDTQYF. Here the CDR3 DNA reads TGTGCCAGCAGAATGGGGACAGGGGGCGATACGCAGTATTTT.

The rearrangement uses TRBV5-4 and TRBJ2-3; 9 bases agree with TRBD2. Losses at the gene ends were 4 bases for V and 4 bases for J; bases not matched to a gene: 13. From germline, CDR1 is SGHNT and CDR2 YYREEE (reference sequence). The CDR3 is 17 amino acids. The CDR3 is CASSLPAGGRAADTQYF. The CDR3 bases are TGTGCCAGCAGCCTGCCGGCGGGGGGGCGGGCCGCAGATACGCAGTATTTT.

The chain recombines TRBV30 with TRBJ1-6; D call uncertain. CDR1 is GTSNPN, CDR2 SVGIG, per germline (reference sequence). CDR3 size: 15 residues. Deletions cut 1 base from V and 6 bases from J, with 13 bases between. The CDR3 nucleotides are TGTGCCTGGAGTGCTCGACCCACTACTAATTCACCCCTCCACTTT. It yields the protein CAWSARPTTNSPLHF. The entire variable domain, with the rest obtained from reference TRBV30 and TRBJ1-6, is as follows: SQTIHQWPATLVQPVGSPLSLECTVEGTSNPNLYWYRQAAGRGLQLLFYSVGIGQISSEVPQNLSASRPQDRQFILSSKKLLLSDSGFYLCAWSARPTTNSPLHFGNGTRLTVT.

The genes are TRBV3-1 (or the pseudogene TRBV3-2) and TRBJ2-2; TRBD1 is a possible D gene (6 bases). The CDR3 length is 13 residues. The germline V gene encodes CDR1 LGHDT and CDR2 YNNKEL (reference sequence). Trimming removed 5 bases at V and 5 bases at J, with 9 bases between. The CDR3 loop reads CASSSRGTGELFF. DNA for the CDR3: TGTGCCAGCAGCTCCAGGGGAACCGGGGAGCTGTTTTTT.

The V gene is TRBV25-1, the J gene TRBJ1-2; 9 bases match TRBD1. Germline loops: CDR1 MGHDK, CDR2 SYGVNS. The CDR3 has 15 residues. Trimming at V came to 8 bases and at J to 2 bases, leaving 9 bases not matched to a gene. The CDR3 region has the DNA TGTGCCAGCGATGAATCCGGGACAGGGAACTATGGCTACACCTTC. It encodes CASDESGTGNYGYTF.

V is TRBV15 and J is TRBJ2-2; 9 nucleotides match TRBD1. J was trimmed by 4 bases and V by 2 bases; bases with no gene match: 8. The CDR3 contains 17 residues. Germline V gene data show CDR1 as LNHNV and CDR2 as YYDKDF (reference sequence). In DNA, the CDR3 is TGTGCCACCAGCAGACCCCCGGGACAGGGAAGCACCGGGGAGCTGTTTTTT. This translates into CATSRPPGQGSTGELFF.

The V gene is TRBV19, the J gene TRBJ1-5; TRBD1 agrees at 11 bases. The CDR3 length is 17 residues. The germline CDR1 and CDR2 sequences are LNHDA and SQIVND (reference sequence). V gave up 6 bases and J gave up 0 bases; unmatched junction bases: 7. This CDR3 reads CASRSTDRGLSNQPQHF. The CDR3 DNA reads as TGTGCCAGTAGATCCACGGACAGGGGGCTTAGCAATCAGCCCCAGCATTTT.

Comment on this clone: The same CDR3 is also encoded by other DNA sequences in this sample. The V gene is TRBV5-1, the J gene TRBJ1-1, with D possibly TRBD1 on 6 matching bases. The CDR3 spans 15 residues. V was pared by 4 bases and J by 7 bases, with 20 bases between. The germline V gene encodes CDR1 SGHRS and CDR2 YFSETQ. In DNA, the CDR3 is TGCGCCAGCAGCACCGAGGGAGGGGGTGGTCGTGAAGCTTTCTTT. Residues: CASSTEGGGGREAFF.

The V gene is TRBV30, the J gene TRBJ2-2; D is ambiguous. This CDR3 has 13 residues. CDR1 GTSNPN and CDR2 SVGIG come from the germline V gene (reference sequence). V lost 0 bases and J 4 bases, leaving 6 bases between the germline ends. CDR3 DNA: TGTGCCTGGAGTGTCGCGGCCACCGGGGAGCTGTTTTTT. Residues: CAWSVAATGELFF.

This clone was seen at least ten times. This chain connects TRBV2 to TRBJ1-2, with no clear D. Germline values: CDR1 SNHLY, CDR2 FYNNEI. There are 12 residues in the CDR3. Trimming took 11 bases from V and 7 from J, leaving 17 bases between them. CDR3 DNA: TGTGCCGACACGGAGGGTGGTCTTGGCTACACCTTC. This gives the protein CADTEGGLGYTF.

V is TRBV6-6 and J is TRBJ2-2, with TRBD2 matching over 8 bases. Unmatched junction bases numbered 1, after V lost 5 bases and J lost 5 bases. This CDR3 contains 13 residues. CDR1 and CDR2 (germline): MNHNY, SVGAGI (reference sequence). The CDR3 nucleotides are TGTGCCAGCAGTCCGGGGGGGACCGGGGAGCTGTTTTTT. Translated, it gives CASSPGGTGELFF.

The CDR3 DNA sequence: TGTGCCAGCAGCCACCAAGCCGGGATCAGCGGCTCCGGGGAGCTGTTTTTT. This translates into CASSHQAGISGSGELFF. The chain recombines TRBV3-1 (or the pseudogene TRBV3-2) with TRBJ2-2, with a tentative D call TRBD2 (5 bases). Germline CDR1 LGHDT, CDR2 YNNKEL (reference sequence). Between the trimmed V and J ends, which lost 3 bases and 6 bases, there was a span of 20 bases. This CDR3 is built from 17 residues.

This chain connects TRBV5-1 to TRBJ2-3; the D is unclear. The germline CDR1 and CDR2 sequences are SGHRS and YFSETQ. V dropped 4 bases and J dropped 7 bases, with 7 bases sitting between them. The CDR3 extends over 11 amino acids. CDR3 residues: CASSTDNTQYF. CDR3 nucleotide sequence: TGCGCCAGCAGCACAGATAATACGCAGTATTTT.

This chain uses TRBV11-2 with TRBJ2-3; 7 bases agree with TRBD2. The germline V gene encodes CDR1 SGHAT and CDR2 FQNNGV. The V segment lost 5 bases and the J segment 2 bases; nucleotides outside the gene matches: 10. The CDR3 is made up of 16 amino acids. The CDR3 coding sequence is TGTGCCAGCAGCCCCCCCGGGCGGGGGACCACAGATACGCAGTATTTT. It encodes CASSPPGRGTTDTQYF.

This clone was detected only a few times. The chain couples TRBV27 to TRBJ1-1; TRBD1 matches at 9 bases. The CDR3 spans 15 residues. V dropped 6 bases and J dropped 4; count of bases not matched to a gene: 9. Germline V CDR1 and CDR2: MNHEY, SMNVEV (reference sequence). CDR3 coding DNA: TGTGCCAGCAGCCTACAGGGGGCAAAGGGCACTGAAGCTTTCTTT. Protein: CASSLQGAKGTEAFF.

This clone came up a few times. Other DNA sequences in the same sample also yield this CDR3. The genes are TRBV4-3 and TRBJ2-3; 12 bases map to TRBD2. The V and J ends lost 4 bases and 1 base, in that order; junction bases with no gene match: 0. CDR3 size: 15 residues. The germline V gene has CDR1 LGHNA and CDR2 YSLEER. The CDR3 DNA reads as TGCGCCAGCAGCCGACTAGCGGGGGGCACAGATACGCAGTATTTT. Amino acids: CASSRLAGGTDTQYF.

The chain couples TRBV19 to TRBJ2-5, with TRBD2 as a possible D gene (5 bases). The V end lost 5 bases, the J end lost 5 bases, and 18 bases lay between the germline ends. This CDR3 has 15 residues. Germline CDR1 reads LNHDA; CDR2 reads SQIVND (reference sequence). The CDR3, as DNA: TGTGCCAGTAGTCCTCGGGGAGTGGACCGGGAGACCCAGTACTTC. Amino acids: CASSPRGVDRETQYF. Filled out from reference TRBV19 and TRBJ2-5, the complete variable domain reads DGGITQSPKYLFRKEGQNVTLSCEQNLNHDAMYWYRQDPGQGLRLIYYSQIVNDFQKGDIAEGYSVSREKKESFPLTVTSAQKNPTAFYLCASSPRGVDRETQYFGPGTRLLVL.

The rearrangement joins TRBV4-1 to TRBJ1-6; D remains ambiguous. Trimming took 1 base from V and 0 from J, leaving 10 bases between them. This CDR3 region has 17 residues. Germline-derived CDR1 and CDR2 are MGHRA and YSYEKL. The CDR3 DNA is TGCGCCAGCAGCCAAGTGCAGGCCGGCTCCTATAATTCACCCCTCCACTTT. It codes for CASSQVQAGSYNSPLHF.

This clone has only a few counts. V is TRBV4-1 and J is TRBJ1-2; 7 bases align to TRBD1. Trimming removed 4 bases from V and 2 bases from J; junction bases left unmatched: 13. This CDR3 comprises 17 residues. Per germline, CDR1 MGHRA and CDR2 YSYEKL. CDR3 in amino acids: CASSPSRFSQGNYGYTF. The CDR3 DNA sequence: TGCGCCAGCAGCCCCTCCCGTTTTTCACAGGGGAACTATGGCTACACCTTC.

This rearrangement joins TRBV7-9 to TRBJ1-2, with 9 nucleotides matching TRBD1. The CDR3 spans 14 residues. V lost 7 bases and J lost 5; bases outside the gene matches: 8. The germline V gene has CDR1 SEHNR and CDR2 FQNEAQ (reference sequence). CDR3 in DNA: TGTGCCAGCACACAGACGGGACAGGGATATGGCTACACCTTC. It specifies CASTQTGQGYGYTF.